This is a list of T cell receptor beta chains from one sample in a study of beta chain features in type 1 diabetes. TCRdb's copy holds only in-frame clones and misses some; the assay was immunoSEQ multiplex PCR. There are 200,000 to 300,000 clones in the sample; more than 11% occur only once, and just under 0.02% lies in the top ten. The sequencing input was naive CD4+ T cells from blood. These TCRs come from a man aged 30 to 39 with type 1 diabetes. CDR3s include the opening cysteine and the closing phenylalanine or tryptophan. A D gene is named only where the DNA matches it firmly. Clone sizes are given selectively: once, few, many, or a class where the clone is expanded.

j_gene	abundance	v_gene	d_gene	len	CDR3nt	CDR3aa
TRBJ2-2	NA	TRBV4-1	NA	15	TGCGCCAGCAGCCAAGACAGGGGTAACACCGGGGAGCTGTTTTTT	CASSQDRGNTGELFF
TRBJ2-3	few	TRBV7-2	NA	14	TGTGCCAGCAGCTTAGGAGTAGCATCAGATACGCAGTATTTT	CASSLGVASDTQYF
TRBJ1-1	few	TRBV2	TRBD1	14	TGTGCCAGCATCCGACAGGGAGGAAACACTGAAGCTTTCTTT	CASIRQGGNTEAFF
TRBJ1-1	NA	TRBV19	TRBD1	16	TGTGCCAGTAGCCACTTGGGGACAGGGGGTCGTACTGAAGCTTTCTTT	CASSHLGTGGRTEAFF
TRBJ2-1	NA	TRBV2	NA	15	TGTGCCAGCAGCGCCGGGACAAAGGGGTACAATGAGCAGTTCTTC	CASSAGTKGYNEQFF
TRBJ2-7	NA	TRBV5-4	NA	14	TGTGCCAGCAGCCAAAGAAATACACAGGACCAGCAGTACTTC	CASSQRNTQDQQYF
TRBJ2-7	NA	TRBV2	TRBD2	14	TGTGCCAGCAGACTGGGACTAGACCTCTACGAGCAGTACTTC	CASRLGLDLYEQYF
TRBJ1-4	NA	TRBV29-1	TRBD1	14	TGCAGCATGGGGTCGGGACAGGATGACGAAAAACTGTTTTTT	CSMGSGQDDEKLFF
TRBJ2-1	few	TRBV4-1	TRBD2	17	TGCGCCAGCAGCCGACTCCGAGCGGGAGTCGCCGACAATGAGCAGTTCTTC	CASSRLRAGVADNEQFF
TRBJ2-6	NA	TRBV2	TRBD1	13	TGTGCCAGCAGTGGACAGGGGGCAGGGGTCCTGACTTTC	CASSGQGAGVLTF
TRBJ1-4	NA	TRBV5-1	NA	14	TGCGCCAGCAGGGTGGGCTCAACTAATGAAAAACTGTTTTTT	CASRVGSTNEKLFF
TRBJ2-3	few	TRBV10-3	NA	16	TGTGCCATCAGTGAGTCGCAGAGACAGCCTCCAGATACGCAGTATTTT	CAISESQRQPPDTQYF
TRBJ1-3	NA	TRBV30	TRBD1	16	TGTGCCTGGAGTTGGGACAGCCTTAACTCTGGAAACACCATATATTTT	CAWSWDSLNSGNTIYF
TRBJ2-1	NA	TRBV21-1	NA	18	TGTGCCAGCAGCAAAGAAGGCGGGAGAGGGGTGAGTGTGAATGAGCAGTTCTTC	CASSKEGGRGVSVNEQFF
TRBJ2-2	NA	TRBV19	TRBD1	14	TGTGCCAGTAGGACAGGGGTTTGGACCGGGGAGCTGTTTTTT	CASRTGVWTGELFF
TRBJ2-7	once	TRBV10-2	TRBD1	13	TGCGCCAGCAGTGAGGGACAGGTGTACGAGCAGTACTTC	CASSEGQVYEQYF
TRBJ2-7	NA	TRBV7-2	TRBD1	15	TGTGCCAGCAGCCCAGGGACAGGGGGTTCCTACGAGCAGTACTTC	CASSPGTGGSYEQYF
TRBJ1-5	NA	TRBV2	TRBD1	12	TGTGCCACCACAGGGGGCGATCAGCCCCAGCATTTT	CATTGGDQPQHF
TRBJ1-1	few	TRBV29-1	NA	13	TGCAGCGTTGTTGACAGGATGAACACTGAAGCTTTCTTT	CSVVDRMNTEAFF
TRBJ1-1	NA	TRBV27	TRBD1	14	TGTGCCAGCAGGACAGGACAGGTGGGCACTGAAGCTTTCTTT	CASRTGQVGTEAFF
TRBJ1-2	NA	TRBV7-8	TRBD1	15	TGTGCCAGCAGCTTAGACGGACAGGCAATCTATGGCTACACCTTC	CASSLDGQAIYGYTF
TRBJ2-1	NA	TRBV10-3	NA	14	TGTGCCATCAGTGATGAGACTAGGGGACAGGAGCAGTTCTTC	CAISDETRGQEQFF
TRBJ2-7	NA	TRBV5-6	NA	14	TGTGCCAGCAGCTTCGTCCGGGGGACGGGAGAGCAGTACTTC	CASSFVRGTGEQYF